This TCR beta chain was obtained from a study of cytomegalovirus exposure and HLA in healthy donors. Study-level results: Presence/absence results assume similar sequencing depth per donor, which may not hold.

Points on this clone: Its matching antigen is unknown.

Germline lookup yields CDR1 LGHNT and CDR2 FRNRAP. This CDR3 contains 18 residues. The trim removed 1 base at V and 0 bases at J, leaving 8 bases unmatched. 13 Jbeta primers and 60 Vbeta primers were used for the PCR. The assay was immunoSEQ multiplex PCR, and TCRdb's table has in-frame clones only and misses some. The sample lists some 100,000 clones; roughly 80% were seen once. Material: PBMCs. The genes are TRBV12-5 and TRBJ2-4, with 8 bases lining up with TRBD1. The source is a man aged 45-65 years in good health and CMV-seropositive. The CDR3 sequence: CASGLGTGWDLAKNIQYF. CDR3 DNA: TGTGCTAGTGGTTTGGGGACAGGGTGGGATTTAGCCAAAAACATTCAGTACTTC.